This is a list of T cell receptor beta chains from one sample in a study of T cells in Graves' hyperthyroidism and ophthalmopathy. TCRdb reprocessed the multiplex PCR reads via MiXCR and lists one record per CDR3 protein. The sample lists more than 650,000 distinct CDR3 sequences; 12% to 15% were seen once. The specimen was blood. These receptors came from a woman younger than 30 with Graves' hyperthyroidism. The CDR3 runs from the conserved cysteine through the conserved F or W. The D gene is left open where the match is weak. Size tells how often a clone was seen (once, few, many) or the class of an expanded clone, and some rows leave it out.

cdr3_aa v_call d_call cdr3_length clone_size j_call
CASSLVGSQRAFF TRBV13 - 13 many TRBJ1-1
CSVSTSPYYEQYF TRBV29-1 TRBD2 13 - TRBJ2-7
CAISEFPTGSGGEQFF TRBV10-3 - 16 - TRBJ2-1
CASSSPGTDYEQYF TRBV13 TRBD1 14 many TRBJ2-7
CASSLWPSGLEQYF TRBV28 - 14 few TRBJ2-7
CAWSNSGRANNEQFF TRBV30 TRBD2 15 many TRBJ2-1
CASSLGVGGKNIQYF TRBV5-1 - 15 - TRBJ2-4
CATLLGPTGELFF TRBV3-1 - 13 few TRBJ2-2
CASSWASGNTGELFF TRBV5-1 TRBD2 15 - TRBJ2-2
CASTMRLLDYEQYF TRBV11-2 - 14 many TRBJ2-7
CAWSGTEETQYF TRBV30 - 12 many TRBJ2-5
CASSRRVLTSYNEQFF TRBV2 - 16 few TRBJ2-1
CASGGTVDSNQPQHF TRBV2 TRBD1 15 many TRBJ1-5
CASSPQVEPYEQYF TRBV12-3/TRBV12-4 - 14 many TRBJ2-7
CASSLSGLDSGANVLTF TRBV7-9 - 17 once TRBJ2-6
CASSPGLPSLSEQFF TRBV12-3/TRBV12-4 - 15 few TRBJ2-1
CATSDTRDTDHTIYF TRBV24-1 - 15 - TRBJ1-3
CASWGQGIDTQYF TRBV27 TRBD1 13 - TRBJ2-3
CASSHPVGTQAYKNIQYF TRBV18 - 18 - TRBJ2-4
CASSVSDSNQPQHF TRBV9 - 14 - TRBJ1-5
CASSEPTGDGNTIYF TRBV6-1 TRBD1 15 - TRBJ1-3
CSARDGAKNIQYF TRBV20-1 - 13 many TRBJ2-4
CASSLVAQSSYEQYF TRBV7-9 - 15 many TRBJ2-7
CASSDSRTGIYGYTF TRBV6-4 TRBD1 15 few TRBJ1-2
CARVLTGPGNTEAFF TRBV6-2/TRBV6-3 TRBD1 15 few TRBJ1-1
CAIRYRDLNTEAFF TRBV10-3 - 14 few TRBJ1-1
CASSQEVGGVQETQYF TRBV4-1 - 16 - TRBJ2-5
CSASLTGVEQYF TRBV20-1 - 12 many TRBJ2-7
CASRDPSGQKTYEQYF TRBV2 - 16 many TRBJ2-7
CASSPIASPSNEQFF TRBV11-2 - 15 many TRBJ2-1
CASSLVGQAQETQYF TRBV7-9 TRBD1 15 few TRBJ2-5
CASSIDRAQHF TRBV2 TRBD1 11 - TRBJ1-5
CASSEYLTGVNSGANVLTF TRBV2 TRBD1 19 few TRBJ2-6
CASSSRGGLGETQYF TRBV7-2 TRBD2 15 few TRBJ2-5
CASTGAKTGAKNIQYF TRBV6-1 - 16 few TRBJ2-4
CASSHPGTLYEQYF TRBV4-1 - 14 few TRBJ2-7
CASSQVGSMPNEKLFF TRBV4-3 - 16 few TRBJ1-4
CASRVPQGGRQYF TRBV28 - 13 many TRBJ2-7
CASRKGTTNEKLFF TRBV28 - 14 many TRBJ1-4
CASSPARGRYQETQYF TRBV3-1 - 16 many TRBJ2-5
CASSPRTGPVSYNEQFF TRBV6-1 TRBD1 17 many TRBJ2-1